The following is a T cell receptor (beta chain) sequence with its context. V lost 1 base, J lost 1 base, and 10 bases stayed unmatched. The CDR3 has 18 residues. Germline assignment: CDR1 SGHDN and CDR2 FVKESK. Participant age was roughly 18 to 89 years, and participants resided in roughly 24 US areas. In assigning cohorts, the study relied on participant-reported clinical history. These data originate in a study of blood T cell repertoires in COVID-19. Assay: immunoSEQ multiplex PCR; the TCRdb copy retains only in-frame clones and omits some. The data contain roughly 200,000 clones, 75% to 90% of them singletons.

The receptor comes from a woman in her 30s who had recovered from COVID-19. The chain employs TRBV14 and TRBJ1-1; 9 nucleotides line up with TRBD1. Sample: PBMCs or T cells enriched from blood (not recorded which). This CDR3 is CASSQALHRGLWNTEAFF. CDR3 coding DNA: TGTGCCAGCAGCCAAGCTCTCCACAGGGGGCTTTGGAACACTGAAGCTTTCTTT.